By share of the sample, the clone carrying this T cell receptor (beta chain) is medium-sized. Treatment defined: randomized to nivolumab then ipilimumab (arm A) or the reverse (arm B). This sample stems from a study of sequential checkpoint blockade in melanoma. As for the study in general: Twenty-two patients had matched tumor biopsies before treatment and at week 13 after nivolumab or ipilimumab alone.

Method: immunoSEQ multiplex PCR; TCRdb's copy keeps in-frame clones and lacks some. The sample has around 2,900 clones; approximately 30% are singletons. Germline V gene data show CDR1 as MNHGY and CDR2 as SAAAGT. There are 15 residues in the CDR3. V was pared by 5 bases and J by 6 bases, with 17 bases between. The sequence came from a human donor with melanoma. The chain links TRBV6-8 to TRBJ1-5, with D perhaps matching TRBD1 (6 bases). The sequences come from tumor tissue (inferred from file names), collected from a patient given nivolumab and ipilimumab in sequence. The CDR3 loop reads CASSDRGGGRQPQHF. The CDR3 DNA sequence: TGTGCCAGCAGTGACCGGGGTGGGGGCCGTCAGCCCCAGCATTTT.